This paragraph covers one T cell receptor beta chain sequence. What it binds is not known. V dropped 5 bases and J dropped 6; count of bases not matched to a gene: 13. From germline, CDR1 is SEHNR and CDR2 FQNEAQ (reference sequence). The CDR3 covers 16 residues. The sample is drawn from a study of resident and recirculating memory T cells in vitiligo. The table came from immunoSEQ multiplex PCR; TCRdb's copy has only in-frame clones and leaves some out. The sample consists of around 70,000 clones, 91% of them appearing once. Overall study findings and caveats: No single dominant TCR clone appeared; lesion clonality varied.

Sequencing input: blood. The clonotype was recovered from a male donor with vitiligo. J is TRBJ2-7 and V is TRBV7-9; 10 nucleotides line up with TRBD2. The chain's CDR3 is CASSQVQRGGVSEQYF. In DNA, the CDR3 is TGTGCCAGCAGCCAGGTCCAGCGGGGGGGAGTAAGCGAGCAGTACTTC.